This entry is about one T cell receptor beta chain. This sample was included in a study of T cell responses to AZD1222 COVID-19 vaccine. Sequencing used immunoSEQ multiplex PCR; TCRdb keeps in-frame clones, though not all of them. Of about 100,000 clones in the sample, 75% to 90% are singletons; the top ten hold 3.5% to 4.5%. Per germline, CDR1 SGHRS and CDR2 YFSETQ. V lost 3 bases and J lost 7, with 23 bases in between. The CDR3 loop spans 17 amino acids. The sequences come from peripheral blood, collected on day 0 of AZD1222 vaccination. The clonotype was recovered from an adult in good health. The chain recombines TRBV5-1 with TRBJ1-3, with D maybe TRBD1 (5 bases). CDR3 region: CASSYLGGKSPQNTIYF. CDR3 nucleotides: TGCGCCAGCAGCTACCTCGGGGGGAAAAGCCCCCAGAACACCATATATTTT.